This T cell receptor beta chain was recovered during a study of quantifying T cell responses using KT2 cells. Background on the study: Reverse transcription used primers in the TCR alpha and beta constant regions. Overall study findings and caveats: KT2 sequences were detected down to about one KT2 cell per 100,000 PBMC.

A single-stranded UMI oligo with SP2 sequence was ligated to cDNA 3' ends. The first PCR ran around 4 cycles with an equimolar RC1.1 and RC1.2 beta primer mix. Via MiXCR, TCRdb re-called the UMI-ligation and nested PCR reads, giving one row per CDR3 protein. The sample records about 30,000 distinct CDR3 sequences, roughly 7.2% being singletons. This clonotype was observed a few times. Its specificity is not known. KT2, a clone with a known TCR, was spiked into unfractionated PBMC. Unmatched junction bases numbered 6, after V lost 1 base and J lost 3 bases. The CDR3 sequence is 17 residues long. The clonotype was recovered from a human donor. The sample taken for sequencing was PBMCs spiked with cells of the T cell clone KT2. The V call is TRBV12-3 or TRBV12-4, the J call TRBJ2-2; 9 nucleotides align to TRBD1. Here the CDR3 reads CASSLGPGQGDTGELFF. The DNA for the CDR3 is TGTGCCAGCAGTTTAGGCCCGGGACAGGGTGACACCGGGGAGCTGTTTTTT.